These 4 T cell receptor beta chains were sequenced from one sample in a study of PD-L1 blockade in urothelial cancer. Time point: pretreatment peripheral blood. The assay was immunoSEQ multiplex PCR, and TCRdb's table has in-frame clones only and misses some. The table records approximately 90,000 clones, about 85% of them present only once. The input for sequencing was PBMCs, taken around atezolizumab (anti-PD-L1) treatment. Receptor source: a man aged 55 to 69 with urothelial cancer.

The V and J genes are TRBV18 and TRBJ2-3; D ambiguous. From germline, CDR1 is KGHSH and CDR2 LQKENI. The CDR3 totals 15 residues. V dropped 2 bases and J dropped 1 base, with 10 bases sitting between them. The CDR3: CASSPEAPRTDTQYF. DNA of the CDR3: TGTGCCAGCTCACCAGAAGCTCCTCGCACAGATACGCAGTATTTT.

The chain links TRBV2 to TRBJ1-5; tentatively, D is TRBD1 (6 bases). This CDR3 contains 13 residues. Trimming removed 7 bases at V and 9 bases at J, with 16 bases between. Germline CDR1 and CDR2: SNHLY and FYNNEI. CDR3: CASNGGQRGPQHF. CDR3 in DNA: TGTGCCAGCAATGGGGGCCAAAGGGGGCCCCAGCATTTT.

The chain carries TRBV2 and TRBJ1-1, with TRBD1 identical over 9 bases. Trimming cost V 6 bases and J 1 base; bases outside gene matches: 3. Germline V gene lookup returns CDR1 SNHLY and CDR2 FYNNEI. This CDR3 has 14 amino acids. Here the CDR3 DNA reads TGTGCCAGCAGGAGGACAGGGGCGAACACTGAAGCTTTCTTT. This translates into CASRRTGANTEAFF. The full variable domain, completed using reference TRBV2 and TRBJ1-1, is EPEVTQTPSHQVTQMGQEVILRCVPISNHLYFYWYRQILGQKVEFLVSFYNNEISEKSEIFDDQFSVERPDGSNFTLKIRSTKLEDSAMYFCASRRTGANTEAFFGQGTRLTVV.

The chain joins TRBV18 to TRBJ2-7, with 9 bases fitting TRBD1. CDR3 length: 15 residues. J lost 2 bases, V lost 4 bases, and 6 bases had no gene match. Germline V gene data show CDR1 as KGHSH and CDR2 as LQKENI. The CDR3 reads CASSLGQGEAYEQYF. CDR3 nucleotide sequence: TGTGCCAGCTCACTGGGACAGGGAGAAGCCTACGAGCAGTACTTC.